This record concerns one TCR beta chain sequence. The antigen is undetermined. The data stem from a study of CD8 T cells in ankylosing spondylitis. General study findings and limits: Matched ankylosing spondylitis synovial fluid reportedly contained a significantly enriched population of disease-linked clones. Disease-linked clones had a CD8+ phenotype and relatively low frequency in peripheral blood. Typical of ankylosing spondylitis blood, it appeared, was a TCR beta motif of under 10 highly homologous variants.

Using quantitative 5'-RACE with molecular barcodes, the authors made TCR beta libraries. MiXCR, applied by TCRdb to the 5' RACE reads, yields one record per CDR3 protein. The table has 800,000 to 900,000 distinct CDR3 sequences, around 11% seen once. The CDR3 loop spans 18 amino acids. Germline V gene lookup returns CDR1 SGHTA and CDR2 FQGNSA. Trimming cost V 0 bases and J 2 bases, with 17 bases left between them. The specimen was blood, either unsorted or a sorted T cell fraction (not recorded which). The source is a male donor with ankylosing spondylitis. This chain joins TRBV7-2 and TRBJ1-5; tentatively, D is TRBD1 (5 bases). This CDR3 is CASSLAHRGRDGNQPQHF. The CDR3 nucleotides are TGTGCCAGCAGCTTAGCCCACCGGGGGAGGGATGGCAATCAGCCCCAGCATTTT. Looking up the rest from reference TRBV7-2 and TRBJ1-5 gives the full variable domain: GAGVSQSPSNKVTEKGKDVELRCDPISGHTALYWYRQSLGQGLEFLIYFQGNSAPDKSGLPSDRFSAERTGGSVSTLTIQRTQQEDSAVYLCASSLAHRGRDGNQPQHFGDGTRLSIL.